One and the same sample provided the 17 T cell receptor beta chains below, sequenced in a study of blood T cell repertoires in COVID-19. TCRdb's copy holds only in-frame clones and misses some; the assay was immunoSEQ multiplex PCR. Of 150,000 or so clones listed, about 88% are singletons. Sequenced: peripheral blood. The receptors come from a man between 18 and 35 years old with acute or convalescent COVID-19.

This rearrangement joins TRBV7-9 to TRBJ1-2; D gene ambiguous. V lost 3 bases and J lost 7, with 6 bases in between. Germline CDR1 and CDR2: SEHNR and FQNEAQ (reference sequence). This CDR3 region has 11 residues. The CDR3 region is CASSLSSGYTF. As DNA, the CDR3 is TGTGCCAGCAGCTTGAGCTCTGGCTACACCTTC.

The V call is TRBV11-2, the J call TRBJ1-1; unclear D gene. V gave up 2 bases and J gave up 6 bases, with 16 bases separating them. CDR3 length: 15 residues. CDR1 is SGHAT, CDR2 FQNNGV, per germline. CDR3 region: CASSLMRPAGSEAFF. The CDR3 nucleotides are TGTGCCAGCAGCTTAATGCGGCCGGCCGGATCTGAAGCTTTCTTT.

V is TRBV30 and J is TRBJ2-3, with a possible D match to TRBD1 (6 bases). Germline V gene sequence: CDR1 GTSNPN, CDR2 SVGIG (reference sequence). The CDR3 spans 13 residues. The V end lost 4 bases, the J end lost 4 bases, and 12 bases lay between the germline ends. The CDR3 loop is CAWIQGEADTQYF. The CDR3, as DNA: TGTGCCTGGATACAGGGTGAGGCAGATACGCAGTATTTT.

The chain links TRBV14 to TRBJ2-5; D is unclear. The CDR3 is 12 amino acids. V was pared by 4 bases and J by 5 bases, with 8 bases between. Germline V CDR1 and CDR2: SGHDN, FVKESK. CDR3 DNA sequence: TGTGCCAGCAGCCTCCAGAGGGAGACCCAGTACTTC. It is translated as CASSLQRETQYF.

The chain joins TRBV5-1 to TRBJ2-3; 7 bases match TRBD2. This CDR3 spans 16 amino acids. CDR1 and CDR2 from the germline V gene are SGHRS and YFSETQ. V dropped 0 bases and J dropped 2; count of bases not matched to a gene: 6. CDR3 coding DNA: TGCGCCAGCAGCTTGGGAGCGGGGTTACCCACAGATACGCAGTATTTT. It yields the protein CASSLGAGLPTDTQYF.

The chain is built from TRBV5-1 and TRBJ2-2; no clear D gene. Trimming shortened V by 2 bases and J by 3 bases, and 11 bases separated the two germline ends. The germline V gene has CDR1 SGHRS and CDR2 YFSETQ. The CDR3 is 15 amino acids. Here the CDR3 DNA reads TGCGCCAGCAGCTTAGAAAACAGAGACACCGGGGAGCTGTTTTTT. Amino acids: CASSLENRDTGELFF.

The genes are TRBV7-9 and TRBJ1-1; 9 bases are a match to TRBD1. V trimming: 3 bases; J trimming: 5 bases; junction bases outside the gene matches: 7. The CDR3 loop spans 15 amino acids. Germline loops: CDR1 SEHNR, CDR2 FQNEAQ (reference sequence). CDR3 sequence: CASSFPDRGDTEAFF. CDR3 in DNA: TGTGCCAGCAGCTTCCCGGACAGGGGAGATACTGAAGCTTTCTTT.

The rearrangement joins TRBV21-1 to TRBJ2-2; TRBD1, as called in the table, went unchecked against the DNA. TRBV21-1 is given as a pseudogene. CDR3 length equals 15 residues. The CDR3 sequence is CASSPRTGGGGELFF. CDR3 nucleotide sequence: TGTGCCAGCAGCCCCCGGACAGGGGGCGGCGGGGAGCTGTTTTTT.

The CDR3 DNA reads as TGTGCCAGCAGTTTACGCGCGGGTATCATAGCGGGGGTCACAGATACGCAGTATTTT. Residues: CASSLRAGIIAGVTDTQYF. The gene calls are TRBV27 and TRBJ2-3; 9 bases fit TRBD2. The junction had 14 bases not matched to a gene; V was cut back by 2 bases and J by 2 bases. Germline CDR1 and CDR2: MNHEY and SMNVEV (reference sequence). This CDR3 is built from 19 residues.

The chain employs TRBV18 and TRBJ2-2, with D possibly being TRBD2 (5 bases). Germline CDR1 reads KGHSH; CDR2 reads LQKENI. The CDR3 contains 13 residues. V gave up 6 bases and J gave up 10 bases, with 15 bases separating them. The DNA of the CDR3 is TGTGCCAGCTCCCCCGGGAATGGCCCGGAGCTGTTTTTT. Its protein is CASSPGNGPELFF.

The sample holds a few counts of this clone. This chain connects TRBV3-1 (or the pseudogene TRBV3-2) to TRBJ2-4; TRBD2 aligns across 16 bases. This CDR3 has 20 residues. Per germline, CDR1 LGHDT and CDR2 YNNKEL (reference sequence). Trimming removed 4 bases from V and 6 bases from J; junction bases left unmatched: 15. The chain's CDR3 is CASSRTGTSGGASHGNIQYF. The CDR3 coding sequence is TGTGCCAGCAGCCGAACCGGGACTAGCGGGGGGGCGAGTCATGGAAACATTCAGTACTTC.

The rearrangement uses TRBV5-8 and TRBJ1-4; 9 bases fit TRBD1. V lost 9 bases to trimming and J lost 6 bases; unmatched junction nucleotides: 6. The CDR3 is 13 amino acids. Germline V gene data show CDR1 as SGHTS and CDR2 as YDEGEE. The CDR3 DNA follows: TGTGCCAACGGGGACAGGGTTGATGAAAAACTGTTTTTT. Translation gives CANGDRVDEKLFF.

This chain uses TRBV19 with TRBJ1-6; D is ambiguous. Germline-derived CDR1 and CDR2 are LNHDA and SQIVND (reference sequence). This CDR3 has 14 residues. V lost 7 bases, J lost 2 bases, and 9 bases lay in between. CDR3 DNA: TGTGCCAGTAAGCAGGATACCTATAATTCACCCCTCCACTTT. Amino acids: CASKQDTYNSPLHF.

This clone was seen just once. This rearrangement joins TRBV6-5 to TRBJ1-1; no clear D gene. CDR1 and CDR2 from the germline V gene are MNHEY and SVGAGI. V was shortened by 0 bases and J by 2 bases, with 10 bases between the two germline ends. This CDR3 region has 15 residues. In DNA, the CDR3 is TGTGCCAGCAGTTACTCGAGTGCCTCTAACACTGAAGCTTTCTTT. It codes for CASSYSSASNTEAFF.

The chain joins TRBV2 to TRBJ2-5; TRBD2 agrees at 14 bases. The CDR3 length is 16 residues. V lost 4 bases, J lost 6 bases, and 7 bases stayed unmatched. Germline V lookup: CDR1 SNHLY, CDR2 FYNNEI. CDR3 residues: CASSGLAGGPVKTQYF. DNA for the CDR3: TGTGCCAGCAGTGGACTAGCGGGGGGGCCGGTTAAGACCCAGTACTTC.

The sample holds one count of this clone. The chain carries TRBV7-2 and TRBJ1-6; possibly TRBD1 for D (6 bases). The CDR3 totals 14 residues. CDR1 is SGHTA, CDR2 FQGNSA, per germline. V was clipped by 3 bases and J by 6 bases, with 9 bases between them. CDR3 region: CASSFDRTNSPLHF. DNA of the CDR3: TGTGCCAGCAGCTTCGACAGGACTAATTCACCCCTCCACTTT.

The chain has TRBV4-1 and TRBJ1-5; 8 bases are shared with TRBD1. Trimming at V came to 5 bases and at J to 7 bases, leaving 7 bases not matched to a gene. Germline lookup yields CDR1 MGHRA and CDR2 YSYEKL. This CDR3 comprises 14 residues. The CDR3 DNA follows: TGCGCCAGCAGCTTCGGGACAGGTCGGCAGCCCCAGCATTTT. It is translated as CASSFGTGRQPQHF.